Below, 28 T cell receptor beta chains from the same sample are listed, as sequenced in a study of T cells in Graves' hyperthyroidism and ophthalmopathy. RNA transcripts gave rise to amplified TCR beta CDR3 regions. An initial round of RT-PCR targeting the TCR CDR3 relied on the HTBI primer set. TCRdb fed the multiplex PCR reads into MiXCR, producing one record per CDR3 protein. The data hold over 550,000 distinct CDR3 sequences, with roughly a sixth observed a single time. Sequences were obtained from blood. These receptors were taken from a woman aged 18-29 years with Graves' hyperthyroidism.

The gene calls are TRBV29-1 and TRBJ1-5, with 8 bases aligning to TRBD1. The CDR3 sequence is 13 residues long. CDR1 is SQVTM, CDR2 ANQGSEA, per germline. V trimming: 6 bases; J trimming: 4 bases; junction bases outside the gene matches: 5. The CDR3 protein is CSVQTGENQPQHF. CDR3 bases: TGCAGCGTACAGACAGGGGAGAATCAGCCCCAGCATTTT.

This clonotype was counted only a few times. The CDR3 sequence is CSARATLLAGKSTDTQYF. As DNA, the CDR3 is TGCAGTGCTAGAGCTACCTTACTAGCGGGGAAAAGCACAGATACGCAGTATTTT. This chain connects TRBV20-1 to TRBJ2-3, with 10 positions matching TRBD2. V was clipped by 1 base and J by 0 bases; unmatched bases: 10. Per the germline V gene, CDR1 is DFQATT and CDR2 is SNEGSKA (reference sequence). This CDR3 has 18 amino acids.

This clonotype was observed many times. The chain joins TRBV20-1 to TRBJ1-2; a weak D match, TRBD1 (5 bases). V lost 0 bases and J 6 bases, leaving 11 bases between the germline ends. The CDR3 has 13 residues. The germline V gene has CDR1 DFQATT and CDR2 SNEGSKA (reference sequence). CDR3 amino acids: CSARDPRVNGYTF. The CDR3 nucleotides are TGCAGTGCTAGAGATCCCAGGGTGAATGGCTACACCTTC.

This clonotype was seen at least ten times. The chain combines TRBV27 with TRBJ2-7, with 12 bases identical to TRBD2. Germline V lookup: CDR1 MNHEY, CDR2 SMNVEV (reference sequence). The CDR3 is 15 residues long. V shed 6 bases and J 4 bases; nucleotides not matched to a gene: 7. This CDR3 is CASSPTSGRMYEQYF. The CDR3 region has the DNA TGTGCCAGCAGCCCGACTAGCGGGAGAATGTACGAGCAGTACTTC.

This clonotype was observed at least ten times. CDR3 sequence (DNA): TGTGCCAGCAGTCCTAGCGGGGGGGCCGTTGATGAGCAGTTCTTC. This codes for CASSPSGGAVDEQFF. The chain combines TRBV12-3 or TRBV12-4 with TRBJ2-1; 12 positions match TRBD2. The V and J ends lost 5 bases and 8 bases, in that order; junction bases with no gene match: 7. The CDR3 consists of 15 residues.

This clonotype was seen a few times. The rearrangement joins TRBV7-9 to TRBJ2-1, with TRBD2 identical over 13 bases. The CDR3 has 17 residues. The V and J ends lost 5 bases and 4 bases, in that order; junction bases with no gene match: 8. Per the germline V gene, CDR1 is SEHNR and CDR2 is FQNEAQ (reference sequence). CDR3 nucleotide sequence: TGTGCCAGCAGCCCGTGGACTAGCGGGGGACTATACAATGAGCAGTTCTTC. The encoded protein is CASSPWTSGGLYNEQFF.

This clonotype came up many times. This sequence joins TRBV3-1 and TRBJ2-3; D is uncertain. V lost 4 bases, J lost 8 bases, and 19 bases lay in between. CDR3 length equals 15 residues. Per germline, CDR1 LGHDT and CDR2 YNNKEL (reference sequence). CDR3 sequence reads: CASSLRLLRSSTQYF. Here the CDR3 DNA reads TGTGCCAGCAGCCTCCGTCTCCTAAGGAGCTCTACGCAGTATTTT.

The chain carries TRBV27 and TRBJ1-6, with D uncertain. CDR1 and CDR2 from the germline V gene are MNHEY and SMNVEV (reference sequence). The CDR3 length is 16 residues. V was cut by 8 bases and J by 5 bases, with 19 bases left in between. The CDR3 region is CASLSLNYEDNSPLHF. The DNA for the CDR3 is TGTGCCAGCCTAAGCCTAAATTATGAGGATAATTCACCCCTCCACTTT.

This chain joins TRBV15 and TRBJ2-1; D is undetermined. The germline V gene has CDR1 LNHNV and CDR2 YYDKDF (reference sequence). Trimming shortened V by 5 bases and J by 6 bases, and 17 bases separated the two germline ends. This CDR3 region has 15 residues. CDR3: CATSPGPSSGNEQFF. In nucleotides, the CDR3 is TGTGCCACCAGCCCCGGGCCGTCTAGTGGCAATGAGCAGTTCTTC.

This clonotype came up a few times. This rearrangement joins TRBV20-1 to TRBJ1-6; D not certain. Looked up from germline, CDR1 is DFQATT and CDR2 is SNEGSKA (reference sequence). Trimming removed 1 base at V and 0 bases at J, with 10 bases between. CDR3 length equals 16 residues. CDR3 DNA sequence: TGCAGTGCTAGAGCCTCGGGGAGCTCCTATAATTCACCCCTCCACTTT. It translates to CSARASGSSYNSPLHF.

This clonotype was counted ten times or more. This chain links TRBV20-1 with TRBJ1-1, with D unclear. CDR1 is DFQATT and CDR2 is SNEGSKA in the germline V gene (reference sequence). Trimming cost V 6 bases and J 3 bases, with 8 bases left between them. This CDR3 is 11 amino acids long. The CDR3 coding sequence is TGCAGTGCGTCCGGTCACACTGAAGCTTTCTTT. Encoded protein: CSASGHTEAFF.

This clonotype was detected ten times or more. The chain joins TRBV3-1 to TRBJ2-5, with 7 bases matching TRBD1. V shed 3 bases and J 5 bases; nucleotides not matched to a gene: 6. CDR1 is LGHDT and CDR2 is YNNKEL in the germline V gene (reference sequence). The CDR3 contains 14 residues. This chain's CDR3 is CASSQRQGGETQYF. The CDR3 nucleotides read TGTGCCAGCAGCCAGAGACAGGGCGGCGAGACCCAGTACTTC.

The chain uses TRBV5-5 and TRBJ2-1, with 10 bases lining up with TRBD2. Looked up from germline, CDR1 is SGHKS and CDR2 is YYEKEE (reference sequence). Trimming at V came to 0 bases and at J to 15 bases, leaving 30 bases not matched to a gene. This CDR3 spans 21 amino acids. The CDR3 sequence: CASSLAKILPWLAGALPEVFF. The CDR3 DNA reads TGTGCCAGCAGCTTGGCCAAGATCCTCCCCTGGCTAGCGGGAGCGCTACCAGAGGTGTTCTTC.

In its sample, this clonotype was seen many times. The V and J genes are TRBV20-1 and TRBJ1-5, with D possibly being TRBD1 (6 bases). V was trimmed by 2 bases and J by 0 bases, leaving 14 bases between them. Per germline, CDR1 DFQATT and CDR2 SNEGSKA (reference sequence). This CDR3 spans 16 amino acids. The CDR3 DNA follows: TGCAGTGCTAGAATGACAGGCGCTTATAGCAATCAGCCCCAGCATTTT. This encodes CSARMTGAYSNQPQHF.

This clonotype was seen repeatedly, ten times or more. The CDR3 DNA reads as TGTGCCAGCAGCGAGGACAGGGCGGCAGATACGCAGTATTTT. Its translation is CASSEDRAADTQYF. V is TRBV7-9 and J is TRBJ2-3; 8 nucleotides line up with TRBD1. Trimming cost V 5 bases and J 4 bases; bases outside gene matches: 5. CDR1 and CDR2 (germline): SEHNR, FQNEAQ (reference sequence). The CDR3 spans 14 residues.

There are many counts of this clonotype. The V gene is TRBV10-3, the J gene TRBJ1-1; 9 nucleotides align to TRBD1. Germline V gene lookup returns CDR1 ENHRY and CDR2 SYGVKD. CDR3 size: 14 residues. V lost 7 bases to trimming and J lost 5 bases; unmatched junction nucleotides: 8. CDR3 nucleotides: TGTGCCATCAACGGGGGACAGGGCTTGACTGAAGCTTTCTTT. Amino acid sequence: CAINGGQGLTEAFF.

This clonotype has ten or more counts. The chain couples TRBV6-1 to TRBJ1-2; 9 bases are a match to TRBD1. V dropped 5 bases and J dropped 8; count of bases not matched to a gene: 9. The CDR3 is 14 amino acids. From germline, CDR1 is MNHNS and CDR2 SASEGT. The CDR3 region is CASSRTGTGRGYTF. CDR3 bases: TGTGCCAGCAGTCGGACCGGGACAGGGCGAGGCTACACCTTC.

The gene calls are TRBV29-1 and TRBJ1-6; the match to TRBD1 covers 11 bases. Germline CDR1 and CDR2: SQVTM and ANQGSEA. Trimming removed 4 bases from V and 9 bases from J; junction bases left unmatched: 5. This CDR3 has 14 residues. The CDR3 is CSVAIGTGGSPLHF. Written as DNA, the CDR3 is TGCAGCGTTGCAATTGGGACAGGGGGTTCACCCCTCCACTTT.

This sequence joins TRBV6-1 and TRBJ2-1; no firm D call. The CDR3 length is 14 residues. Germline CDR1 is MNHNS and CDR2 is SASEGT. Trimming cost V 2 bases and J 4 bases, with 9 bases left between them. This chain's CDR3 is CASSERTDYNEQFF. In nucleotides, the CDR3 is TGTGCCAGCAGTGAAAGAACAGATTACAATGAGCAGTTCTTC.

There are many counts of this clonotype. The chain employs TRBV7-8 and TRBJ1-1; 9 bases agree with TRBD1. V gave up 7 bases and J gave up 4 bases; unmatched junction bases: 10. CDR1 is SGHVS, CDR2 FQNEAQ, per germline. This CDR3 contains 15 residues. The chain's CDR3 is CASNFDRGYGTEAFF. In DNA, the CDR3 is TGTGCCAGCAATTTTGACAGGGGGTACGGCACTGAAGCTTTCTTT.

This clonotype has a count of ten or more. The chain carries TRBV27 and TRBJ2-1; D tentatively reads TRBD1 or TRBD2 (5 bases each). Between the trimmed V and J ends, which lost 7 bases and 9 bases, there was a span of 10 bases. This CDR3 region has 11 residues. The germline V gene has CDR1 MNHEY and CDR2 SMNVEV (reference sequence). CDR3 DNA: TGTGCCAGCATTCAGAGGGGTGAGCAGTTCTTC. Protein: CASIQRGEQFF.

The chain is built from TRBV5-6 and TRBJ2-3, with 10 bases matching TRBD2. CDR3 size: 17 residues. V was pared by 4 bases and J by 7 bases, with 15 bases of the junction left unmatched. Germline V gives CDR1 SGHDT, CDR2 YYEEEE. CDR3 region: CASSAQKLTSGLHTQYF. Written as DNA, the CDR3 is TGTGCCAGCAGCGCCCAGAAATTGACTAGCGGGTTACATACGCAGTATTTT.

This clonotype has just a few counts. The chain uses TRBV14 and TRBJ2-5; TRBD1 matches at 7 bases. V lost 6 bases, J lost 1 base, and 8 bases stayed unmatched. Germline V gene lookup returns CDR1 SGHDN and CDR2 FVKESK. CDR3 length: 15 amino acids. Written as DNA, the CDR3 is TGTGCCAGCAGTGTAGGGGACAGCTTCCAAGAGACCCAGTACTTC. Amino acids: CASSVGDSFQETQYF.

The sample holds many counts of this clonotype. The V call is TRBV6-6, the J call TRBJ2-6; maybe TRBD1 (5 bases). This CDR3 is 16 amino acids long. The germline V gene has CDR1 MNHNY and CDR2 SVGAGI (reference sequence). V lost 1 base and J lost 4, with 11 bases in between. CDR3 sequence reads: CASSYFTGTGANVLTF. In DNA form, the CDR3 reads TGTGCCAGCAGTTACTTCACAGGTACAGGGGCCAACGTCCTGACTTTC.

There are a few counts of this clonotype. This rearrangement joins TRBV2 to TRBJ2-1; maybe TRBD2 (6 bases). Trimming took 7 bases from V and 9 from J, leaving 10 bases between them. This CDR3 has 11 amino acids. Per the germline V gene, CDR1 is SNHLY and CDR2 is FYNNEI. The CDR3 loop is CASNGGSEQFF. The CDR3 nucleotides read TGTGCCAGCAATGGGGGGAGTGAGCAGTTCTTC.

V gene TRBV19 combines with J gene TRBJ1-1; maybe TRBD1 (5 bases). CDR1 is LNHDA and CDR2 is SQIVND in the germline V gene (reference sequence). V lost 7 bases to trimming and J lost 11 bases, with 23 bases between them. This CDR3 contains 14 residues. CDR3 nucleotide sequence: TGTGCCAGTATCCAAACCGGGGCAGGTTCACGGGCTTTCTTT. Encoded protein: CASIQTGAGSRAFF.

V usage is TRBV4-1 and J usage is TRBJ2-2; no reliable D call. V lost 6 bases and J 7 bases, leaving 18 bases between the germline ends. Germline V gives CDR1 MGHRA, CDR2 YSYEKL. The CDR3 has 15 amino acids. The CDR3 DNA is TGCGCCAGCAGGCTTACCTCCAACAATTTCGGGGAGCTGTTTTTT. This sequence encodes CASRLTSNNFGELFF.

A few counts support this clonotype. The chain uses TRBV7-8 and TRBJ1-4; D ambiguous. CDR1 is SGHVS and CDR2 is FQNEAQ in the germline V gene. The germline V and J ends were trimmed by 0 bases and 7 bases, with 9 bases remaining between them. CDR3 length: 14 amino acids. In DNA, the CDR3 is TGTGCCAGCAGCTTAGCTCCTACGGCTGAAAAACTGTTTTTT. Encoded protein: CASSLAPTAEKLFF.